These 23 T cell receptor beta chains were sequenced from one sample in a study of blood T cells in healthy people across ages. A J-beta primer mix and a sample-barcoded 5' primer were used in a second PCR of roughly 7 to 12 cycles. Each CDR3 protein is one row after TCRdb ran MiXCR on the 5' RACE reads. The sample shows roughly 790,000 distinct CDR3 sequences, about 42% of them seen only once. The sample comprised blood. The receptors shown here come from a woman aged 55-69 years in good health.

The genes are TRBV27 and TRBJ2-7, with unresolved D. This CDR3 comprises 14 residues. Looked up from germline, CDR1 is MNHEY and CDR2 is SMNVEV (reference sequence). V lost 6 bases, J lost 4 bases, and 16 bases lay in between. CDR3 sequence (DNA): TGTGCCAGCAGCCAGACATCGCCGAGATACGAGCAGTACTTC. Protein: CASSQTSPRYEQYF.

This clonotype was counted a few times. The J gene is TRBJ2-5, the V gene TRBV12-3 or TRBV12-4; 8 bases agree with TRBD1. V shed 0 bases, J shed 2 bases, and the junction held 5 bases outside the gene matches. This CDR3 spans 16 amino acids. This chain's CDR3 is CASSLAGQAYQETQYF. CDR3 bases: TGTGCCAGCAGTTTAGCGGGACAGGCTTATCAAGAGACCCAGTACTTC.

In this sample, this clonotype turned up a few times. The chain carries TRBV3-1 and TRBJ2-4, with D perhaps TRBD2 (6 bases). This CDR3 has 14 amino acids. Trimming left V 5 bases short and J 13 bases short, with 21 bases between. Per germline, CDR1 LGHDT and CDR2 YNNKEL (reference sequence). CDR3: CASSNRDSFNGQYF. The DNA of the CDR3 is TGTGCCAGCAGCAACCGGGACTCCTTTAACGGGCAGTACTTC.

The J gene is TRBJ2-7, the V gene TRBV5-4; 7 bases are shared with TRBD2. CDR1 and CDR2 from the germline V gene are SGHNT and YYREEE (reference sequence). Trimming removed 4 bases from V and 4 bases from J; junction bases left unmatched: 14. CDR3 length equals 16 residues. CDR3 in DNA: TGTGCCAGCAGCGATACTTCTAGCGGAAGGTTTTACGAGCAGTACTTC. Amino acid sequence: CASSDTSSGRFYEQYF.

The V gene is TRBV6-2 or TRBV6-3, the J gene TRBJ2-1; D is ambiguous. Germline V gene sequence: CDR1 MNHEY, CDR2 SVGEGT. The V gene lost 0 bases and the J gene lost 6 bases, with 6 bases spanning the gap. The CDR3 totals 13 residues. CDR3 region: CASSYSQTNEQFF. In nucleotides, the CDR3 is TGTGCCAGCAGTTACTCCCAGACCAATGAGCAGTTCTTC.

This clonotype was observed a handful of times. This chain uses TRBV20-1 with TRBJ1-1; 7 bases are a match to TRBD1. CDR1 and CDR2 (germline): DFQATT, SNEGSKA (reference sequence). The CDR3 sequence is 15 residues long. V was clipped by 5 bases and J by 0 bases; unmatched bases: 9. CDR3 bases: TGCAGTGCTCGTCCGACAGGGTATGTGAACACTGAAGCTTTCTTT. Its protein product is CSARPTGYVNTEAFF.

The chain links TRBV12-3 or TRBV12-4 to TRBJ1-2, with a tentative D call TRBD1 (5 bases). The CDR3 runs to 15 residues. V gave up 6 bases and J gave up 6 bases, with 20 bases separating them. The CDR3 DNA follows: TGTGCCAGCAGCAGGGACCCAAACCCGAGGAATGGCTACACCTTC. This translates into CASSRDPNPRNGYTF.

The V call is TRBV3-1, the J call TRBJ2-3; D remains unclear. The CDR3 spans 14 residues. Germline assignment: CDR1 LGHDT and CDR2 YNNKEL (reference sequence). Trimming took off 0 bases at V and 7 bases at J, with 11 bases between the two ends. CDR3: CASSQEPTSNTQYF. The CDR3 DNA reads as TGTGCCAGCAGCCAAGAGCCCACCTCCAATACGCAGTATTTT.

This clonotype was detected only once. The chain combines TRBV4-3 with TRBJ2-7; 7 bases are shared with TRBD1. With the DNA end fitting TRBJ2-5 better, the J assignment may be wrong. Looked up from germline, CDR1 is LGHNA and CDR2 is YSLEER. CDR3 size: 14 residues. The CDR3 is CASSQARGRETQYF. CDR3 nucleotide sequence: TGCGCCAGCAGCCAGGCTAGGGGGCGAGAGACCCAGTACTTC.

This clonotype was detected a few times. The J gene is TRBJ2-1, the V gene TRBV7-3; TRBD2 agrees at 9 bases. Germline V gene lookup returns CDR1 SGHTA and CDR2 FQGTGA. The trim removed 4 bases at V and 4 bases at J, leaving 8 bases unmatched. The CDR3 loop spans 16 amino acids. CDR3 nucleotides: TGTGCCAGCAGCTCAATAGCGGGAGAGAAGTACAATGAGCAGTTCTTC. Translated, it gives CASSSIAGEKYNEQFF. The full variable domain, completed using reference TRBV7-3 and TRBJ2-1, is GAGVSQTPSNKVTEKGKYVELRCDPISGHTALYWYRQSLGQGPEFLIYFQGTGAADDSGLPNDRFFAVRPEGSVSTLKIQRTERGDSAVYLCASSSIAGEKYNEQFFGPGTRLTVL.

This chain joins TRBV6-5 and TRBJ1-1; D remains ambiguous. The CDR3 spans 13 residues. CDR1 MNHEY and CDR2 SVGAGI come from the germline V gene. V lost 7 bases and J 1 base, leaving 10 bases between the germline ends. The DNA for the CDR3 is TGTGCCAGCAACAACCTCGGGAACACTGAAGCTTTCTTT. It specifies CASNNLGNTEAFF.

The chain recombines TRBV6-1 with TRBJ2-3; unclear D gene. Germline V CDR1 and CDR2: MNHNS, SASEGT. CDR3 length equals 15 residues. Deletions cut 3 bases from V and 0 bases from J, with 10 bases between. For the CDR3, the DNA is TGTGCCAGCAGTGACAAGCCTAGAAGCACAGATACGCAGTATTTT. Encoded protein: CASSDKPRSTDTQYF.

About this clonotype itself: Mismatch with germline at one junction end may stem from a read error. The chain is built from TRBV3-1 and TRBJ1-2; tentatively, D is TRBD1 (6 bases). From germline, CDR1 is LGHDT and CDR2 YNNKEL (reference sequence). This CDR3 comprises 16 residues. The CDR3: CASSQDLRDINYGHTF. The DNA for the CDR3 is TGTGCCAGCAGCCAAGATCTTAGGGACATAAACTATGGCCACACCTTC.

In the case of this clonotype: A much larger clonotype is one base distant, so this may be a read error. J is TRBJ1-2 and V is TRBV20-1; 10 bases align to TRBD1. This CDR3 is built from 15 residues. Germline CDR1 reads DFQATT; CDR2 reads SNEGSKA (reference sequence). This chain's CDR3 is CSARPGTGDNYGCTF. CDR3 DNA sequence: TGCAGTGCTAGACCCGGGACAGGGGATAACTATGGCTGCACCTTC.

The chain joins TRBV4-1 to TRBJ2-7, with 9 bases aligning to TRBD2. Per germline, CDR1 MGHRA and CDR2 YSYEKL. The CDR3 runs 14 residues. V was pared by 3 bases and J by 12 bases, with 12 bases of the junction left unmatched. CDR3: CASSQDLGLAIAYF. The CDR3 DNA is TGCGCCAGCAGCCAGGACCTCGGACTAGCGATTGCGTACTTC.

This chain uses TRBV18 with TRBJ2-1; 11 nucleotides line up with TRBD1. The CDR3 spans 16 residues. V lost 6 bases and J lost 5; bases outside the gene matches: 9. Germline assignment: CDR1 KGHSH and CDR2 LQKENI. CDR3 nucleotide sequence: TGTGCCAGCTCGCCCGGGACAGGGGGAAGCCACAATGAGCAGTTCTTC. It is translated as CASSPGTGGSHNEQFF.

Many counts were recorded for this clonotype. The rearrangement links TRBV9 to TRBJ2-1; 7 bases are shared with TRBD2. CDR3 length: 14 amino acids. The germline gives CDR1 SGDLS, CDR2 YYNGEE. The V gene end was trimmed by 0 bases and the J gene end by 8 bases; junction bases not matched to a gene: 5. The CDR3 coding sequence is TGTGCCAGCAGCGTAGCCTACCGGGGGGATGAGCAGTTCTTC. Its translation: CASSVAYRGDEQFF.

This clonotype came up a few times. V is TRBV9 and J is TRBJ2-3, with 8 bases fitting TRBD1. The CDR3 loop spans 15 amino acids. Germline V gene sequence: CDR1 SGDLS, CDR2 YYNGEE. The junction had 5 bases not matched to a gene; V was cut back by 3 bases and J by 2 bases. DNA of the CDR3: TGTGCCAGCAGCGACGGACAGGGAAACACAGATACGCAGTATTTT. This codes for CASSDGQGNTDTQYF.

This clonotype was seen a handful of times. This sequence joins TRBV2 and TRBJ2-5, with TRBD1 matching 7 bases. V lost 11 bases, J lost 5 bases, and 8 bases stayed unmatched. Germline V gene lookup returns CDR1 SNHLY and CDR2 FYNNEI. The CDR3 extends over 12 amino acids. DNA for the CDR3: TGTGCCGGTACAGGGGCTGACGAGACCCAGTACTTC. Protein product: CAGTGADETQYF.

This clonotype was observed at least ten times. V gene TRBV5-5 combines with J gene TRBJ2-7; 8 bases are shared with TRBD1. With 4 bases clipped from V and 3 bases from J, the junction kept 6 bases outside the gene matches. The CDR3 is made up of 14 amino acids. Germline CDR1 and CDR2: SGHKS and YYEKEE (reference sequence). For the CDR3, the DNA is TGTGCCAGCAGCCCGGGACAGGTTGTCTACGAGCAGTACTTC. This encodes CASSPGQVVYEQYF.

This clonotype was recorded a few times. This chain links TRBV6-1 with TRBJ1-2, with D unresolved. The CDR3 runs 15 residues. The V end lost 6 bases, the J end lost 6 bases, and 20 bases lay between the germline ends. CDR1 MNHNS and CDR2 SASEGT come from the germline V gene. DNA for the CDR3: TGTGCCAGCAGCGAGAGACGGTTGCTCGGAGATGGCTACACCTTC. It yields the protein CASSERRLLGDGYTF.

V usage is TRBV7-3 and J usage is TRBJ2-1, with D perhaps TRBD2 (7 bases). The CDR3 covers 16 residues. The ends were cut back, 1 base at V and 8 bases at J, with 18 bases in the middle. Germline CDR1 and CDR2: SGHTA and FQGTGA. The CDR3 bases are TGTGCCAGCAGCTTAAAATCCGGGGGGCCTGGGGATGAGCAGTTCTTC. Translation gives CASSLKSGGPGDEQFF.

In its sample, this clonotype was seen a few times. The rearrangement joins TRBV20-1 to TRBJ2-5; TRBD2 matches 12 bases. CDR1 and CDR2 from the germline V gene are DFQATT and SNEGSKA (reference sequence). V dropped 5 bases and J dropped 4; count of bases not matched to a gene: 11. There are 16 residues in the CDR3. DNA for the CDR3: TGCAGTGCTGGGGGACTAGCGGGCTGGCAGGTAGAGACCCAGTACTTC. Translating gives CSAGGLAGWQVETQYF.